The 16 T cell receptor beta chains presented below share a single source sample, sequenced in a study of cytomegalovirus exposure and HLA in healthy donors. With 60 Vbeta and 13 Jbeta primers, the PCR was carried out. Produced via immunoSEQ multiplex PCR; TCRdb's table is partial and in-frame only. The repertoire holds 85,000 to 120,000 clones, with 65% to 85% as singletons. The sample comprised PBMCs. These receptors came from a male donor in good health and CMV-seropositive.

The chain combines TRBV29-1 with TRBJ2-1; the match to TRBD2 covers 14 bases. Germline lookup yields CDR1 SQVTM and CDR2 ANQGSEA. CDR3 size: 17 residues. After removal of 4 bases from V and 9 bases from J, the junction contained 14 bases not matched to a gene. CDR3 protein: CSVVRLAGGIRDGEQFF. The DNA for the CDR3 is TGCAGCGTTGTAAGACTAGCGGGAGGGATTAGGGATGGTGAGCAGTTCTTC.

The chain couples TRBV10-3 to TRBJ1-1; D gene unclear. The CDR3 runs to 14 residues. V gave up 2 bases and J gave up 1 base, with 8 bases separating them. Germline lookup yields CDR1 ENHRY and CDR2 SYGVKD. CDR3 residues: CAISENRRNTEAFF. CDR3 nucleotides: TGTGCCATCAGTGAGAACCGGAGGAACACTGAAGCTTTCTTT.

The V call is TRBV15, the J call TRBJ1-5; D is unclear. The CDR3 is made up of 13 amino acids. V gave up 6 bases and J gave up 7 bases, with 13 bases separating them. Per the germline V gene, CDR1 is LNHNV and CDR2 is YYDKDF (reference sequence). CDR3 sequence reads: CATSIEGGQPQHF. CDR3 DNA: TGTGCCACCAGTATCGAGGGTGGACAGCCCCAGCATTTT. Full variable domain (outside the CDR3, taken from reference TRBV15 and TRBJ1-5): DAMVIQNPRYQVTQFGKPVTLSCSQTLNHNVMYWYQQKSSQAPKLLFHYYDKDFNNEADTPDNFQSRRPNTSFCFLDIRSPGLGDTAMYLCATSIEGGQPQHFGDGTRLSIL.

The chain is built from TRBV2 and TRBJ2-2; 8 bases agree with TRBD2. There are 13 residues in the CDR3. Per the germline V gene, CDR1 is SNHLY and CDR2 is FYNNEI. V dropped 6 bases and J dropped 3; count of bases not matched to a gene: 0. In DNA form, the CDR3 reads TGTGCCAGCAGGCGGGAGGACACCGGGGAGCTGTTTTTT. This gives the protein CASRREDTGELFF.

The chain joins TRBV5-6 to TRBJ1-5; 9 bases match TRBD1. There are 14 residues in the CDR3. Germline V gene sequence: CDR1 SGHDT, CDR2 YYEEEE. V shed 4 bases and J 7 bases; nucleotides not matched to a gene: 6. In nucleotides, the CDR3 is TGTGCCAGCAGCAAACAGGGGGCAGGGCAGCCCCAGCATTTT. It specifies CASSKQGAGQPQHF. The full variable domain, its missing parts supplied by reference TRBV5-6 and TRBJ1-5, is DAGVTQSPTHLIKTRGQQVTLRCSPKSGHDTVSWYQQALGQGPQFIFQYYEEEERQRGNFPDRFSGHQFPNYSSELNVNALLLGDSALYLCASSKQGAGQPQHFGDGTRLSIL.

The V and J genes are TRBV7-3 and TRBJ2-7, with 9 nucleotides matching TRBD1. The CDR3 consists of 14 residues. Germline V gene data show CDR1 as SGHTA and CDR2 as FQGTGA. Unmatched junction bases numbered 9, after V lost 5 bases and J lost 7 bases. The CDR3 DNA is TGTGCCAGCAGCCAAACATCAGGGACAGGGGAGCAGTACTTC. Residues: CASSQTSGTGEQYF.

The V gene is TRBV6-1, the J gene TRBJ2-7; tentatively, D is TRBD1 (6 bases). The CDR3 sequence is 11 residues long. Trimming cost V 3 bases and J 6 bases, with 6 bases left between them. The germline V gene encodes CDR1 MNHNS and CDR2 SASEGT. The DNA for the CDR3 is TGTGCCAGCAGTGACAGGGGCGAGCAGTACTTC. Encoded protein: CASSDRGEQYF.

V usage is TRBV6-5 and J usage is TRBJ2-7; 8 nucleotides agree with TRBD2. CDR3 length: 15 residues. The V gene's germline CDR1 is MNHEY and CDR2 SVGAGI. V was pared by 6 bases and J by 6 bases, with 13 bases of the junction left unmatched. CDR3 sequence (DNA): TGTGCCAGCAGCCAAAGGGTGGCGGGAGGAACCGAGCAGTACTTC. Its protein product is CASSQRVAGGTEQYF.

The chain is built from TRBV7-9 and TRBJ2-7; a weak D match, TRBD1 (5 bases). CDR1 SEHNR and CDR2 FQNEAQ come from the germline V gene (reference sequence). The CDR3 sequence is 12 residues long. V lost 2 bases, J lost 3 bases, and 5 bases lay in between. Written as DNA, the CDR3 is TGTGCCAGCAGCTTACAGGGCTACGAGCAGTACTTC. It codes for CASSLQGYEQYF. The full variable domain, completed using reference TRBV7-9 and TRBJ2-7, is DTGVSQNPRHKITKRGQNVTFRCDPISEHNRLYWYRQTLGQGPEFLTYFQNEAQLEKSRLLSDRFSAERPKGSFSTLEIQRTEQGDSAMYLCASSLQGYEQYFGPGTRLTVT.

This rearrangement joins TRBV19 to TRBJ2-2; D unclear. The CDR3 is 14 residues long. The germline V gene has CDR1 LNHDA and CDR2 SQIVND (reference sequence). Trimming pared 7 bases from V and 6 bases from J, leaving 15 bases between. The CDR3 spells CASTETGGAGELFF. The CDR3 DNA follows: TGTGCCAGTACCGAAACGGGTGGTGCCGGGGAGCTGTTTTTT.

The gene calls are TRBV7-9 and TRBJ1-2; D is unresolved. Trimming cost V 3 bases and J 3 bases, with 11 bases left between them. Germline V lookup: CDR1 SEHNR, CDR2 FQNEAQ (reference sequence). This CDR3 region has 14 residues. CDR3 DNA: TGTGCCAGCAGCTTGCCGATCCAGGACTATGGCTACACCTTC. Translated, it gives CASSLPIQDYGYTF.

The chain uses TRBV18 and TRBJ1-1, with TRBD1 as a possible D gene (6 bases). Germline CDR1 KGHSH, CDR2 LQKENI. V lost 1 base and J 3 bases, leaving 15 bases between the germline ends. CDR3 length equals 16 residues. The CDR3 region is CASSPRTGKRDTEAFF. For the CDR3, the DNA is TGTGCCAGCTCACCACGTACAGGGAAGAGGGACACTGAAGCTTTCTTT.

This clone has only one observation. The genes are TRBV7-9 and TRBJ1-4; possibly TRBD1 for D (6 bases). This CDR3 comprises 15 residues. Trimming left V 5 bases short and J 8 bases short, with 18 bases between. Germline V gene data show CDR1 as SEHNR and CDR2 as FQNEAQ (reference sequence). CDR3 sequence reads: CASSPWTAVDEKLFF. CDR3 sequence (DNA): TGTGCCAGCAGCCCCTGGACAGCCGTCGACGAAAAACTGTTTTTT.

The gene calls are TRBV14 and TRBJ1-6; D gene ambiguous. The CDR3 is 12 amino acids. The germline gives CDR1 SGHDN, CDR2 FVKESK. V gave up 0 bases and J gave up 18 bases, with 12 bases separating them. The CDR3 is CASSQDTVYYHF. CDR3 in DNA: TGTGCCAGCAGCCAAGATACAGTTTATTACCACTTT.

V and J are TRBV28 and TRBJ1-1; 7 nucleotides match TRBD1. After removal of 6 bases from V and 1 base from J, the junction contained 2 bases not matched to a gene. Germline V gene lookup returns CDR1 MDHEN and CDR2 SYDVKM. The CDR3 is made up of 13 amino acids. The CDR3 loop reads CASSDRANTEAFF. CDR3 DNA sequence: TGTGCCAGCAGCGACAGGGCGAACACTGAAGCTTTCTTT.

The chain combines TRBV5-1 with TRBJ2-3, with 13 bases aligning to TRBD2. Germline values: CDR1 SGHRS, CDR2 YFSETQ. V lost 4 bases, J lost 3 bases, and 8 bases stayed unmatched. This CDR3 has 17 amino acids. CDR3 amino acids: CASSHGLAGVMTDTQYF. For the CDR3, the DNA is TGCGCCAGCAGCCACGGACTAGCGGGAGTTATGACAGATACGCAGTATTTT.